What follows are 23 T cell receptor beta chains derived from one specimen sequenced in a study of shared clonotypes between healthy human individuals (TCRdb year 2020). Receptors were amplified or captured by the immunoSEQ multiplex PCR assay. TCRdb limited this immuneACCESS table to in-frame rearrangements with V and J called. A share of clones is missing; checked studies link under half to unresolved V genes, and the rest is unexplained. This sample has 500,000 to 700,000 clones in its table, and about 95% of those were observed once. The ten largest clonotypes hold around 0.12% of the sample. CD8 naive samples were CD45RO-negative cells positively selected for CCR7, giving a CD45RA+CCR7+ population that excluded TemRA cells. Sequencing was carried out using naive CD8+ T cells sorted from blood. Taken with the paper, the label for cell subset or site translates to: CD45RA+CCR7+. These receptors originate from a woman aged 25 to 45 in good health.

CDR3 amino acids: CASSSSIDRRLLGYTF. CDR3 nucleotides: TGTGCCAGCAGCAGTTCCATCGACCGGCGGTTGCTTGGCTACACCTTC. This sequence joins TRBV28 and TRBJ1-2; D uncertain. This CDR3 comprises 16 residues. The V and J ends lost 6 bases and 7 bases respectively, with 24 bases between them. Germline loops: CDR1 MDHEN, CDR2 SYDVKM.

The chain is built from TRBV13 and TRBJ2-3; the D is unclear. CDR1 is PRHDT and CDR2 is FYEKMQ in the germline V gene (reference sequence). The V gene lost 3 bases and the J gene lost 6 bases, with 7 bases spanning the gap. This CDR3 region has 12 residues. Here the CDR3 DNA reads TGTGCCAGCAGCTTGCTATCGGATACGCAGTATTTT. This codes for CASSLLSDTQYF.

The V and J genes are TRBV13 and TRBJ1-1; perhaps TRBD1 as D (6 bases). Looked up from germline, CDR1 is PRHDT and CDR2 is FYEKMQ (reference sequence). Between the trimmed V and J ends, which lost 3 bases and 0 bases, there was a span of 11 bases. The CDR3 is made up of 15 amino acids. This chain's CDR3 is CASSFGTSMNTEAFF. In DNA form, the CDR3 reads TGTGCCAGCAGCTTTGGGACAAGCATGAACACTGAAGCTTTCTTT. Drawing the rest from reference TRBV13 and TRBJ1-1, the complete variable domain is AAGVIQSPRHLIKEKRETATLKCYPIPRHDTVYWYQQGPGQDPQFLISFYEKMQSDKGSIPDRFSAQQFSDYHSELNMSSLELGDSALYFCASSFGTSMNTEAFFGQGTRLTVV.

V is TRBV7-8 and J is TRBJ2-3; D not resolved. This CDR3 comprises 14 residues. V lost 2 bases and J 5 bases, leaving 11 bases between the germline ends. Per germline, CDR1 SGHVS and CDR2 FQNEAQ. This CDR3 is CASSLLGTLDTQYF. For the CDR3, the DNA is TGTGCCAGCAGCTTACTGGGTACGCTAGATACGCAGTATTTT. The variable domain in full, completed from reference TRBV7-8 and TRBJ2-3, reads GAGVSQSPRYKVAKRGQDVALRCDPISGHVSLFWYQQALGQGPEFLTYFQNEAQLDKSGLPSDRFFAERPEGSVSTLKIQRTQQEDSAVYLCASSLLGTLDTQYFGPGTRLTVL.

The V gene is TRBV28, the J gene TRBJ1-5; 8 nucleotides line up with TRBD1. This CDR3 comprises 14 residues. Per germline, CDR1 MDHEN and CDR2 SYDVKM. Trimming cost V 6 bases and J 7 bases; bases outside gene matches: 8. CDR3 sequence (DNA): TGTGCCAGCAGCAAAATCGGACAGGGCCAGCCCCAGCATTTT. As protein: CASSKIGQGQPQHF.

The chain joins TRBV9 to TRBJ1-1; no firm D call. The V end lost 0 bases, the J end lost 2 bases, and 8 bases lay between the germline ends. Germline V CDR1 and CDR2: SGDLS, YYNGEE. CDR3 size: 14 residues. Here the CDR3 DNA reads TGTGCCAGCAGCGTAGCGGGTTACAACACTGAAGCTTTCTTT. Protein: CASSVAGYNTEAFF. Drawing the rest from reference TRBV9 and TRBJ1-1, the complete variable domain is DSGVTQTPKHLITATGQRVTLRCSPRSGDLSVYWYQQSLDQGLQFLIQYYNGEERAKGNILERFSAQQFPDLHSELNLSSLELGDSALYFCASSVAGYNTEAFFGQGTRLTVV.

This chain uses TRBV6-1 with TRBJ2-7; 8 bases fit TRBD2. Germline values: CDR1 MNHNS, CDR2 SASEGT. Trimming at V came to 10 bases and at J to 0 bases, leaving 11 bases not matched to a gene. The CDR3 runs to 15 residues. DNA for the CDR3: TGTGCCACTCTTCCGGGAGGGACCCCCTCCTACGAGCAGTACTTC. It is translated as CATLPGGTPSYEQYF.

The chain carries TRBV2 and TRBJ2-3, with D maybe TRBD2 (6 bases). V lost 6 bases and J lost 5, with 12 bases in between. Germline assignment: CDR1 SNHLY and CDR2 FYNNEI. CDR3 length equals 13 residues. CDR3 in amino acids: CASRAGNGDTQYF. CDR3 DNA sequence: TGTGCCAGCAGGGCGGGAAATGGAGATACGCAGTATTTT.

This sequence joins TRBV25-1 and TRBJ1-1; D not certain. Trimming took off 5 bases at V and 2 bases at J, with 9 bases between the two ends. The germline CDR1 and CDR2 sequences are MGHDK and SYGVNS. The CDR3 is 13 residues long. The CDR3 DNA follows: TGTGCCAGCAGTCTAGATCGAAACACTGAAGCTTTCTTT. The encoded protein is CASSLDRNTEAFF.

The chain carries TRBV30 and TRBJ1-4, with D unclear. Germline CDR1 GTSNPN, CDR2 SVGIG (reference sequence). With 2 bases removed from V and 4 bases from J, the gap between germline ends came to 11 bases. CDR3 length: 14 residues. CDR3 nucleotide sequence: TGTGCCTGGAGTCCCAGGCCTAGTAATGAAAAACTGTTTTTT. Encoded protein: CAWSPRPSNEKLFF.

V usage is TRBV27 and J usage is TRBJ1-5; 8 bases are shared with TRBD1. Losses at the gene ends were 9 bases for V and 1 base for J; bases not matched to a gene: 8. The germline V gene has CDR1 MNHEY and CDR2 SMNVEV (reference sequence). The CDR3 contains 15 residues. Here the CDR3 DNA reads TGTGCCAGTCGCCACCAGGGGGCAAGCAATCAGCCCCAGCATTTT. The encoded protein is CASRHQGASNQPQHF.

The chain employs TRBV30 and TRBJ2-1, with 9 positions matching TRBD1. V shed 2 bases and J 1 base; nucleotides not matched to a gene: 6. This CDR3 is 16 amino acids long. Germline-derived CDR1 and CDR2 are GTSNPN and SVGIG (reference sequence). The CDR3 nucleotides read TGTGCCTGGAGTACGACAGGGGGTAAATCCTACAATGAGCAGTTCTTC. Encoded protein: CAWSTTGGKSYNEQFF.

CDR3 sequence: CAWSVPGQGANTEAFF. CDR3 DNA sequence: TGTGCCTGGAGTGTACCGGGACAGGGAGCGAACACTGAAGCTTTCTTT. The genes are TRBV30 and TRBJ1-1, with 9 bases fitting TRBD1. After removal of 0 bases from V and 1 base from J, the junction contained 6 bases not matched to a gene. CDR1 is GTSNPN and CDR2 is SVGIG in the germline V gene (reference sequence). The CDR3 is made up of 16 amino acids. Filled out from reference TRBV30 and TRBJ1-1, the complete variable domain reads SQTIHQWPATLVQPVGSPLSLECTVEGTSNPNLYWYRQAAGRGLQLLFYSVGIGQISSEVPQNLSASRPQDRQFILSSKKLLLSDSGFYLCAWSVPGQGANTEAFFGQGTRLTVV.

The rearrangement joins TRBV18 to TRBJ2-7; D is perhaps TRBD1 (5 bases). Trimming cost V 0 bases and J 5 bases, with 14 bases left between them. The CDR3 is made up of 15 amino acids. The germline V gene has CDR1 KGHSH and CDR2 LQKENI. The DNA for the CDR3 is TGTGCCAGCTCACCACCAGGGGCGGAGATCGACGAGCAGTACTTC. It encodes CASSPPGAEIDEQYF.

The chain joins TRBV5-1 to TRBJ2-3; D not resolved. The CDR3 loop spans 16 amino acids. Germline V gene sequence: CDR1 SGHRS, CDR2 YFSETQ. Trimming removed 3 bases at V and 2 bases at J, with 16 bases between. The CDR3 DNA reads TGCGCCAGCAGCTCCACTGAGGCACAGATCACAGATACGCAGTATTTT. It yields the protein CASSSTEAQITDTQYF. Variable domain in full (rest from reference TRBV5-1 and TRBJ2-3): KAGVTQTPRYLIKTRGQQVTLSCSPISGHRSVSWYQQTPGQGLQFLFEYFSETQRNKGNFPGRFSGRQFSNSRSEMNVSTLELGDSALYLCASSSTEAQITDTQYFGPGTRLTVL.

V usage is TRBV19 and J usage is TRBJ2-7; D possibly corresponds to TRBD1 (6 bases). Germline V lookup: CDR1 LNHDA, CDR2 SQIVND (reference sequence). CDR3 length equals 13 residues. Trimming took 6 bases from V and 2 from J, leaving 11 bases between them. The CDR3: CASSLGQTYEQYF. CDR3 nucleotide sequence: TGTGCCAGTAGCCTCGGACAGACCTACGAGCAGTACTTC.

This rearrangement joins TRBV6-5 to TRBJ2-7, with D perhaps TRBD2 (6 bases). CDR3 size: 16 residues. The ends were cut back, 0 bases at V and 2 bases at J, with 14 bases in the middle. Germline V CDR1 and CDR2: MNHEY, SVGAGI. DNA of the CDR3: TGTGCCAGCAGTTACTCGCAGGGAGGTGTAACCTACGAGCAGTACTTC. Translation: CASSYSQGGVTYEQYF.

The V and J genes are TRBV27 and TRBJ2-3, with 7 bases that match TRBD1. Trimming took 6 bases from V and 5 from J; bases not matched to a gene: 11. Germline CDR1 is MNHEY and CDR2 is SMNVEV (reference sequence). This CDR3 contains 15 residues. The CDR3 DNA follows: TGTGCCAGCAGCGTGACAGGGTTTGCGAGAGATACGCAGTATTTT. Protein sequence: CASSVTGFARDTQYF.

This chain joins TRBV4-1 and TRBJ2-7; the D gene is possibly TRBD1 (6 bases). The CDR3 consists of 14 residues. Germline assignment: CDR1 MGHRA and CDR2 YSYEKL. With 0 bases removed from V and 4 bases from J, the gap between germline ends came to 10 bases. CDR3 in DNA: TGCGCCAGCAGCCAAGAACAGGGTGTGTACGAGCAGTACTTC. Its protein is CASSQEQGVYEQYF.

This chain connects TRBV28 to TRBJ2-1; TRBD2 agrees at 12 bases. The germline V gene has CDR1 MDHEN and CDR2 SYDVKM. This CDR3 is built from 15 residues. V lost 4 bases and J lost 5; bases outside the gene matches: 3. CDR3 DNA: TGTGCCAGCAGTTCAGCTAGCGGGAGGGACAATGAGCAGTTCTTC. This sequence encodes CASSSASGRDNEQFF.

Remarks on this clone: The same CDR3 can be traced to other DNA sequences in this sample. This chain joins TRBV19 and TRBJ1-5; TRBD1 matches at 7 bases. Trimming took 4 bases from V and 2 from J; bases not matched to a gene: 5. Germline CDR1 reads LNHDA; CDR2 reads SQIVND (reference sequence). The CDR3 is made up of 15 amino acids. The CDR3 sequence: CASSTDREGNQPQHF. Written as DNA, the CDR3 is TGTGCCAGTAGTACCGACAGGGAAGGCAATCAGCCCCAGCATTTT.

V and J are TRBV28 and TRBJ1-1; D is possibly TRBD1 (5 bases). Trimming shortened V by 3 bases and J by 0 bases, and 14 bases separated the two germline ends. CDR3 length: 16 amino acids. Germline V gene data show CDR1 as MDHEN and CDR2 as SYDVKM. The CDR3 here is CASSFQGALMNTEAFF. The CDR3 DNA reads as TGTGCCAGCAGTTTCCAGGGTGCTCTTATGAACACTGAAGCTTTCTTT.

CDR3 DNA sequence: TGTGCCAGCAGCCCAACTAGCGGGAGGGATACCGGGGAGCTGTTTTTT. It specifies CASSPTSGRDTGELFF. The chain uses TRBV5-5 and TRBJ2-2; TRBD2 agrees at 13 bases. Per the germline V gene, CDR1 is SGHKS and CDR2 is YYEKEE (reference sequence). Germline trimming cut 4 bases from V and 5 bases from J; bases unmatched to any gene: 5. The CDR3 extends over 16 amino acids.